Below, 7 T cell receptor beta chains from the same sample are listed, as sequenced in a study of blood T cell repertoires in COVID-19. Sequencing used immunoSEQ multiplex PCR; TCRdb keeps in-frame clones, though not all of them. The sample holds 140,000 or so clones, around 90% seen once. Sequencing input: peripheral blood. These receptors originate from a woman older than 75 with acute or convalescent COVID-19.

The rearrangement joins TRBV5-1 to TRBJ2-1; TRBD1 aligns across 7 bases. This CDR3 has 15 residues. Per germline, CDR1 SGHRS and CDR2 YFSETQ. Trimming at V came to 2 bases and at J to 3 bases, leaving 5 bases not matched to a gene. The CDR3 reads CASSLGGESYNEQFF. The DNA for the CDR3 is TGCGCCAGCAGCTTAGGGGGCGAGAGCTACAATGAGCAGTTCTTC.

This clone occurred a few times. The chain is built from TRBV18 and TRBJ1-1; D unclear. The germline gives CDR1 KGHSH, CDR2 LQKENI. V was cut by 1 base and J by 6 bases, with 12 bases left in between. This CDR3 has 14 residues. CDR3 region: CASSPQSLLAEAFF. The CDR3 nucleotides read TGTGCCAGCTCACCACAGAGTCTGCTGGCTGAAGCTTTCTTT.

CDR3 DNA sequence: TGTGCCAGCAGCTCTCGGGACAGCTCCTACGAGCAGTACTTC. Translating gives CASSSRDSSYEQYF. The rearrangement uses TRBV5-4 and TRBJ2-7, with TRBD1 identical over 7 bases. Losses at the gene ends were 3 bases for V and 0 bases for J; bases not matched to a gene: 3. The CDR3 runs 14 residues. CDR1 is SGHNT and CDR2 is YYREEE in the germline V gene (reference sequence).

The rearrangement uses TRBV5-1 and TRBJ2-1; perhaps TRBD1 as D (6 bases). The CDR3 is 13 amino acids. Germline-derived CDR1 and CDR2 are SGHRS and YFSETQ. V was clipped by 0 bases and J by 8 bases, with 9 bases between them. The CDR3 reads CASSLDRADEQFF. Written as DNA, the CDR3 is TGCGCCAGCAGCTTGGACAGGGCAGATGAGCAGTTCTTC.

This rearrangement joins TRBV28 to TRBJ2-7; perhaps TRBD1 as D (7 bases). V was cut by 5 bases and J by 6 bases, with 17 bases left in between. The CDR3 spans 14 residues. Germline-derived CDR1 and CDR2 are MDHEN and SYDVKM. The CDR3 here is CASSPSGQRVEQYF. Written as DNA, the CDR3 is TGTGCCAGCAGTCCCTCGGGACAGCGGGTCGAGCAGTACTTC.

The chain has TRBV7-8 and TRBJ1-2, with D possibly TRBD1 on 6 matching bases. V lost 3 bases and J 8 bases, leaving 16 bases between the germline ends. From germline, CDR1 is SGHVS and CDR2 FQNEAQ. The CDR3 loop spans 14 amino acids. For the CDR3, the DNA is TGTGCCAGCAGCTTGGACAGCCTCCGAAGCGGCTACACCTTC. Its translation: CASSLDSLRSGYTF.

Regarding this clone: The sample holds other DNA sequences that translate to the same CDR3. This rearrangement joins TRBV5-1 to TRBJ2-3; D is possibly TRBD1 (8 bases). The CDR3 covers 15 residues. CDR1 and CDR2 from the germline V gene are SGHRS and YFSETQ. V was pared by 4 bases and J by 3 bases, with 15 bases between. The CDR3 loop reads CASSLGQGGTDTQYF. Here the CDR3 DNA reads TGCGCCAGCAGCCTCGGACAGGGAGGGACAGATACGCAGTATTTT.